A single sample is the source of the 22 T cell receptor beta chains below, sequenced in a study of regulatory T cells in long-lasting Graves disease. Arm-PCR of CDR3 regions and iRepertoire HTBI primers were used to build TCR beta libraries. TCRdb ran MiXCR on the multiplex PCR reads and lists one entry per CDR3 protein. The repertoire has 600,000 to 800,000 distinct CDR3 sequences, around 32% of them found once; the top ten carry 40% to 55%. Sample time point: persistent/refractory GD, antithyroid drugs over 5 years with positive TRAb. TCR sequences were obtained from RNA taken from PBMCs. The material sequenced was peripheral blood mononuclear cells (PBMCs), taken when the disease was refractory, from a patient treated with antithyroid drugs. The receptors come from a female donor with Graves disease.

The sample holds a few counts of this clonotype. The chain carries TRBV7-8 and TRBJ1-4; D might be TRBD1 (6 bases). This CDR3 has 15 residues. In germline, CDR1 is SGHVS, CDR2 FQNEAQ. Trimming pared 3 bases from V and 5 bases from J, leaving 13 bases between. CDR3 sequence: CASSFYRVGNEKLFF. For the CDR3, the DNA is TGTGCCAGCAGCTTTTACAGGGTGGGGAATGAAAAACTGTTTTTT.

The rearrangement uses TRBV7-9 and TRBJ1-1; D not certain. V was pared by 5 bases and J by 0 bases, with 13 bases between. CDR1 and CDR2 from the germline V gene are SEHNR and FQNEAQ (reference sequence). CDR3 length: 15 amino acids. CDR3 sequence reads: CASSARKEVNTEAFF. CDR3 nucleotide sequence: TGTGCCAGCAGCGCCAGGAAGGAGGTGAACACTGAAGCTTTCTTT.

This clonotype was counted only a few times. The chain uses TRBV19 and TRBJ2-1; weak D call: TRBD2 (7 bases). This CDR3 is 18 amino acids long. V was cut by 1 base and J by 7 bases, with 23 bases left in between. Germline V gene lookup returns CDR1 LNHDA and CDR2 SQIVND (reference sequence). The CDR3 DNA sequence: TGTGCCAGTAGTATAGCGATCGGTGGGGGGGCTCGGACGAATGAGCAGTTCTTC. Protein product: CASSIAIGGGARTNEQFF.

This chain connects TRBV7-3 to TRBJ1-1; D is undetermined. Looked up from germline, CDR1 is SGHTA and CDR2 is FQGTGA. This CDR3 spans 13 amino acids. Trimming removed 5 bases at V and 5 bases at J, with 12 bases between. CDR3 in amino acids: CASSAQRWTEAFF. The CDR3 nucleotides read TGTGCCAGCAGCGCACAGAGGTGGACTGAAGCTTTCTTT.

The table lists this clonotype with many counts. CDR3 sequence reads: CASTPAVGGSGYTF. In DNA, the CDR3 is TGTGCCAGCACTCCCGCAGTCGGGGGTAGTGGCTACACCTTC. The chain has TRBV6-1 and TRBJ1-2; D may be TRBD1 (5 bases). V gave up 7 bases and J gave up 7 bases, with 19 bases separating them. This CDR3 contains 14 residues. CDR1 and CDR2 (germline): MNHNS, SASEGT.

The chain links TRBV5-1 to TRBJ1-2; maybe TRBD1 (5 bases). The CDR3 is 15 amino acids. Germline V gene sequence: CDR1 SGHRS, CDR2 YFSETQ. Trimming left V 4 bases short and J 0 bases short, with 13 bases between. The CDR3 DNA is TGCGCCAGCAGCCCTTCAGGGTATACTAACTATGGCTACACCTTC. It codes for CASSPSGYTNYGYTF.

The chain carries TRBV12-3 or TRBV12-4 and TRBJ1-3, with D perhaps matching TRBD1 (5 bases). Between the trimmed V and J ends, which lost 5 bases and 4 bases, there was a span of 18 bases. This CDR3 contains 16 residues. CDR3 in amino acids: CASSERGTAAGNTIYF. The CDR3 nucleotides are TGTGCCAGCAGTGAACGTGGGACCGCGGCAGGAAACACCATATATTTT.

This sequence joins TRBV6-1 and TRBJ1-3, with unresolved D. Deletions cut 5 bases from V and 0 bases from J, with 20 bases between. The CDR3 is 18 amino acids. The germline CDR1 and CDR2 sequences are MNHNS and SASEGT. The CDR3: CASSRYTGTIRSGNTIYF. CDR3 bases: TGTGCCAGCAGTCGCTACACCGGCACCATTCGCTCTGGAAACACCATATATTTT.

A few counts support this clonotype. This chain links TRBV3-1 with TRBJ2-4; either TRBD1 or TRBD2 may supply D (5 bases each). Germline CDR1 LGHDT, CDR2 YNNKEL (reference sequence). The CDR3 has 15 residues. V was clipped by 5 bases and J by 1 base, with 12 bases between them. The CDR3 loop reads CASSSSWGAKNIQYF. The CDR3 coding sequence is TGTGCCAGCAGCTCGTCCTGGGGGGCCAAAAACATTCAGTACTTC.

This clonotype was detected only a few times. CDR3 sequence reads: CSAQVTGTTEAFF. Written as DNA, the CDR3 is TGCAGTGCCCAGGTCACAGGGACCACTGAAGCTTTCTTT. This chain joins TRBV20-1 and TRBJ1-1; weak D call: TRBD1 (6 bases). The CDR3 runs to 13 residues. V gave up 6 bases and J gave up 4 bases, with 15 bases separating them. Germline lookup yields CDR1 DFQATT and CDR2 SNEGSKA (reference sequence).

This clonotype was counted ten times or more. V and J are TRBV28 and TRBJ1-5; the match to TRBD1 covers 11 bases. The CDR3 loop spans 15 amino acids. V gave up 6 bases and J gave up 6 bases; unmatched junction bases: 7. Germline CDR1 reads MDHEN; CDR2 reads SYDVKM. CDR3 DNA: TGTGCCAGCAGCACGGACAGGGGGCTGCGTCAGCCCCAGCATTTT. Translated: CASSTDRGLRQPQHF.

The chain couples TRBV30 to TRBJ2-3; D unresolved. V was trimmed by 4 bases and J by 1 base, leaving 9 bases between them. Germline values: CDR1 GTSNPN, CDR2 SVGIG (reference sequence). This CDR3 spans 13 amino acids. The CDR3 here is CAWMGEGTDTQYF. In DNA, the CDR3 is TGTGCCTGGATGGGTGAGGGCACAGATACGCAGTATTTT.

This rearrangement joins TRBV5-1 to TRBJ1-2; TRBD1 matches 7 bases. CDR3 size: 14 residues. V shed 4 bases and J 4 bases; nucleotides not matched to a gene: 7. The germline CDR1 and CDR2 sequences are SGHRS and YFSETQ. Written as DNA, the CDR3 is TGCGCCAGCAGCCCGGGACAGATTGTCTATGGCTACACCTTC. Its translation is CASSPGQIVYGYTF.

This clonotype has just a few counts. This chain links TRBV30 with TRBJ1-2; a possible D gene is TRBD1 (6 bases). CDR3 length: 16 amino acids. V lost 5 bases and J 1 base, leaving 20 bases between the germline ends. Germline V gene data show CDR1 as GTSNPN and CDR2 as SVGIG (reference sequence). CDR3 residues: CAWAFDRIQNNYGYTF. The CDR3, as DNA: TGTGCCTGGGCATTTGACAGGATTCAAAATAACTATGGCTACACCTTC.

This clonotype has at least ten counts. The chain is built from TRBV6-5 and TRBJ2-7, with TRBD1 matching 10 bases. With 6 bases clipped from V and 7 bases from J, the junction kept 12 bases outside the gene matches. Per germline, CDR1 MNHEY and CDR2 SVGAGI. The CDR3 spans 15 residues. In nucleotides, the CDR3 is TGTGCCAGCAGATACCAGGACAGGGGGTGGGGTGAGCAGTACTTC. It yields the protein CASRYQDRGWGEQYF.

The chain joins TRBV11-2 to TRBJ2-3; 11 bases fit TRBD2. V shed 6 bases, J shed 3 bases, and the junction held 5 bases outside the gene matches. Looked up from germline, CDR1 is SGHAT and CDR2 is FQNNGV. The CDR3 is 15 residues long. CDR3 in amino acids: CASRRGLAVTDTQYF. The DNA of the CDR3 is TGTGCCAGCAGGAGGGGACTAGCGGTGACAGATACGCAGTATTTT.

This chain joins TRBV28 and TRBJ1-6; D not certain. Germline V CDR1 and CDR2: MDHEN, SYDVKM. This CDR3 has 15 residues. V lost 4 bases, J lost 3 bases, and 10 bases lay in between. The CDR3 sequence: CASSSFGVYNSPLHF. The CDR3 nucleotides are TGTGCCAGCAGTTCGTTCGGGGTCTATAATTCACCCCTCCACTTT. Full variable domain (rest looked up from reference TRBV28 and TRBJ1-6): DVKVTQSSRYLVKRTGEKVFLECVQDMDHENMFWYRQDPGLGLRLIYFSYDVKMKEKGDIPEGYSVSREKKERFSLILESASTNQTSMYLCASSSFGVYNSPLHFGNGTRLTVT.

This sequence joins TRBV12-3 or TRBV12-4 and TRBJ1-2; no definite D call. There are 16 residues in the CDR3. V was clipped by 6 bases and J by 5 bases, with 22 bases between them. This CDR3 reads CASRGVEDGHKYGYTF. CDR3 nucleotide sequence: TGTGCCAGCAGAGGAGTTGAAGACGGGCACAAGTATGGCTACACCTTC.

The chain couples TRBV6-6 to TRBJ2-3; D is uncertain. CDR3 length equals 16 residues. V was pared by 0 bases and J by 0 bases, with 10 bases between. Germline assignment: CDR1 MNHNY and CDR2 SVGAGI (reference sequence). CDR3 loop: CASSYSTPFSTDTQYF. As DNA, the CDR3 is TGTGCCAGCAGTTACTCGACCCCGTTTAGCACAGATACGCAGTATTTT.

A remark on this clonotype: Sequence at one end of the junction differs from germline and may be a read error. The rearrangement uses TRBV27 and TRBJ2-2; 9 bases fit TRBD1. Per the germline V gene, CDR1 is MNHEY and CDR2 is SMNVEV (reference sequence). The CDR3 loop spans 16 amino acids. CDR3 nucleotides: TGTGCCGGCAGCCGAGACAGGGGGTTAAGGGCCGGGGAGCTGTTTTTT. Its protein is CAGSRDRGLRAGELFF.

The V call is TRBV2, the J call TRBJ1-1; no clear D. CDR1 is SNHLY, CDR2 FYNNEI, per germline. The V and J ends lost 8 bases and 4 bases respectively, with 20 bases between them. The CDR3 has 15 residues. The CDR3 DNA follows: TGTGCCAGCCAGCCCGTCGGCAGTCTGATCACTGAAGCTTTCTTT. Translated: CASQPVGSLITEAFF.

This clonotype came up a few times. The chain employs TRBV13 and TRBJ1-1, with 8 bases matching TRBD1. V dropped 0 bases and J dropped 5; count of bases not matched to a gene: 2. Germline-derived CDR1 and CDR2 are PRHDT and FYEKMQ (reference sequence). The CDR3 is made up of 14 amino acids. CDR3 region: CASSLGRGQTEAFF. CDR3 DNA: TGTGCCAGCAGCTTAGGCAGGGGGCAAACTGAAGCTTTCTTT.